Presented here are 18 T cell receptor beta chains from one specimen sequenced in a study of cytomegalovirus exposure and HLA in healthy donors. The PCR had 60 Vbeta and 13 Jbeta primers. Method: immunoSEQ multiplex PCR; TCRdb's copy keeps in-frame clones and lacks some. The table includes over 100,000 clones, about two thirds detected once. What was sequenced was PBMCs. These receptor sequences come from a woman aged 70-85 years in good health and CMV-seropositive.

The rearrangement links TRBV6-5 to TRBJ1-1; no definite D call. Germline CDR1 reads MNHEY; CDR2 reads SVGAGI. The ends were cut back, 6 bases at V and 2 bases at J, with 10 bases in the middle. This CDR3 comprises 13 residues. The chain's CDR3 is CASRVNSNTEAFF. The CDR3 coding sequence is TGTGCCAGCAGAGTTAACAGCAACACTGAAGCTTTCTTT.

This clone was counted only a few times. The rearrangement links TRBV6-6 to TRBJ1-2; the match to TRBD1 covers 9 bases. Germline V gene sequence: CDR1 MNHNY, CDR2 SVGAGI (reference sequence). V dropped 8 bases and J dropped 7; count of bases not matched to a gene: 11. The CDR3 is 14 residues long. The CDR3 DNA is TGTGCCAGCGGGAGGGGACAGGGTTGGGGTGGCTACACCTTC. Translated, it gives CASGRGQGWGGYTF.

The chain combines TRBV10-2 with TRBJ2-7; 11 bases line up with TRBD2. Germline assignment: CDR1 WSHSY and CDR2 SAAADI. This CDR3 contains 15 residues. The J segment lost 0 bases and the V segment lost 4 bases, leaving 2 bases of the junction unmatched. DNA for the CDR3: TGCGCCAGCAGTGTTGGACTAGCGGGCTCCTACGAGCAGTACTTC. Its translation: CASSVGLAGSYEQYF.

The rearrangement joins TRBV25-1 to TRBJ2-7; 10 positions agree with TRBD1. This CDR3 has 17 amino acids. Unmatched junction bases numbered 8, after V lost 3 bases and J lost 0 bases. From germline, CDR1 is MGHDK and CDR2 SYGVNS. The CDR3, as DNA: TGTGCCAGCAGTGATACCGGGACAGGGGCGAGCTCCTACGAGCAGTACTTC. The encoded protein is CASSDTGTGASSYEQYF.

The chain uses TRBV5-4 and TRBJ2-2; TRBD1 matches 7 bases. Trimming took 3 bases from V and 8 from J; bases not matched to a gene: 13. The CDR3 runs 16 residues. Germline CDR1 and CDR2: SGHNT and YYREEE (reference sequence). Here the CDR3 reads CASSSIPGQRTGELFF. The CDR3 DNA is TGTGCCAGCAGCTCCATCCCGGGACAGCGGACGGGGGAGCTGTTTTTT.

V is TRBV6-1 and J is TRBJ1-2, with D maybe TRBD1 (6 bases). This CDR3 spans 13 amino acids. The V gene's germline CDR1 is MNHNS and CDR2 SASEGT. V lost 5 bases and J 4 bases, leaving 11 bases between the germline ends. In DNA form, the CDR3 reads TGTGCCAGCAGTCGGACAGCGATCTATGGCTACACCTTC. Residues: CASSRTAIYGYTF.

The chain uses TRBV27 and TRBJ1-4; no clear D gene. Germline CDR1 and CDR2: MNHEY and SMNVEV (reference sequence). The CDR3 has 15 residues. V was shortened by 5 bases and J by 8 bases, with 18 bases between the two germline ends. Written as DNA, the CDR3 is TGTGCCAGCAGTGACCTCAGGTCCCCAGGAGAAAAACTGTTTTTT. This translates into CASSDLRSPGEKLFF. The complete variable domain, with remaining parts taken from reference TRBV27 and TRBJ1-4, reads EAQVTQNPRYLITVTGKKLTVTCSQNMNHEYMSWYRQDPGLGLRQIYYSMNVEVTDKGDVPEGYKVSRKEKRNFPLILESPSPNQTSLYFCASSDLRSPGEKLFFGSGTQLSVL.

The V and J genes are TRBV5-1 and TRBJ2-1; TRBD1 matches 9 bases. The CDR3 totals 15 residues. V dropped 1 base and J dropped 7; count of bases not matched to a gene: 6. Germline V lookup: CDR1 SGHRS, CDR2 YFSETQ. The CDR3 spells CASSLKQGAGNEQFF. In DNA, the CDR3 is TGCGCCAGCAGCTTGAAACAGGGGGCTGGTAATGAGCAGTTCTTC.

This clone was counted a single time. The chain recombines TRBV7-9 with TRBJ1-1; 7 bases are a match to TRBD1. Germline V gene lookup returns CDR1 SEHNR and CDR2 FQNEAQ (reference sequence). CDR3 size: 14 residues. After removal of 5 bases from V and 6 bases from J, the junction contained 9 bases not matched to a gene. DNA for the CDR3: TGTGCCAGCAGCGCGGACAGGATCCTAGCTGAAGCTTTCTTT. Amino acid sequence: CASSADRILAEAFF.

Written as DNA, the CDR3 is TGTGCCACCAGCAGAACATCGACAGGGAACTATGGCTACACCTTC. Encoded protein: CATSRTSTGNYGYTF. This chain uses TRBV15 with TRBJ1-2; TRBD1 aligns across 7 bases. CDR1 is LNHNV, CDR2 YYDKDF, per germline (reference sequence). Germline trimming cut 2 bases from V and 2 bases from J; bases unmatched to any gene: 5. CDR3 length equals 15 residues.

The rearrangement joins TRBV2 to TRBJ1-1, with 8 bases matching TRBD1. This CDR3 comprises 13 residues. V shed 9 bases, J shed 0 bases, and the junction held 3 bases outside the gene matches. Germline assignment: CDR1 SNHLY and CDR2 FYNNEI. The CDR3 nucleotides read TGTGCCAGAAACAGGGGGTTGAACACTGAAGCTTTCTTT. Translation: CARNRGLNTEAFF. The variable domain in full, completed from reference TRBV2 and TRBJ1-1, reads EPEVTQTPSHQVTQMGQEVILRCVPISNHLYFYWYRQILGQKVEFLVSFYNNEISEKSEIFDDQFSVERPDGSNFTLKIRSTKLEDSAMYFCARNRGLNTEAFFGQGTRLTVV.

This chain links TRBV6-8 with TRBJ2-7, with a tentative D call TRBD1 (5 bases). Germline V gives CDR1 MNHGY, CDR2 SAAAGT. CDR3 length: 16 amino acids. The V end was cut by 11 bases, the J end by 0 bases, with 23 bases between. The CDR3 DNA follows: TGTGCCCCCAAAGGGGATGTTCTATACCTCTCCTACGAGCAGTACTTC. This encodes CAPKGDVLYLSYEQYF.

This clone has a single count. The chain joins TRBV2 to TRBJ1-4; D may be TRBD1 (5 bases). The V gene lost 0 bases and the J gene lost 3 bases, with 8 bases spanning the gap. This CDR3 is 15 amino acids long. Germline CDR1 and CDR2: SNHLY and FYNNEI. In nucleotides, the CDR3 is TGTGCCAGCAGTGAAGCAGGGGCCCCTAATGAAAAACTGTTTTTT. It codes for CASSEAGAPNEKLFF.

This clone was recorded a few times. V gene TRBV4-1 combines with J gene TRBJ2-7; 12 bases align to TRBD2. Germline V CDR1 and CDR2: MGHRA, YSYEKL. V dropped 1 base and J dropped 0; count of bases not matched to a gene: 7. The CDR3 is made up of 18 amino acids. The CDR3 nucleotides read TGCGCCAGCAGCCAAGGACTAGCGGGGGCGCGCCACTCCTACGAGCAGTACTTC. This gives the protein CASSQGLAGARHSYEQYF.

This sequence joins TRBV7-8 and TRBJ1-1; D gene unclear. CDR3 length: 14 residues. CDR1 is SGHVS and CDR2 is FQNEAQ in the germline V gene. With 1 base removed from V and 3 bases from J, the gap between germline ends came to 9 bases. The CDR3 sequence: CASSLDHRDTEAFF. In DNA, the CDR3 is TGTGCCAGCAGCTTAGATCATCGGGACACTGAAGCTTTCTTT. Drawing the rest from reference TRBV7-8 and TRBJ1-1, the complete variable domain is GAGVSQSPRYKVAKRGQDVALRCDPISGHVSLFWYQQALGQGPEFLTYFQNEAQLDKSGLPSDRFFAERPEGSVSTLKIQRTQQEDSAVYLCASSLDHRDTEAFFGQGTRLTVV.

About this clone itself: Mismatch with germline at one junction end may stem from a read error. The rearrangement uses TRBV6-1 and TRBJ2-7, with D perhaps TRBD2 (9 bases). Germline CDR1 MNHNS, CDR2 SASEGT. This CDR3 contains 17 residues. The CDR3 reads CASSGTGGSGGYYQQYF. The CDR3 region has the DNA TGTGCCAGCAGTGGTACAGGGGGTAGCGGGGGATACTACCAGCAGTACTTC.

V usage is TRBV18 and J usage is TRBJ1-6; D possibly corresponds to TRBD1 (6 bases). CDR3 size: 17 residues. Trimming took off 1 base at V and 0 bases at J, with 10 bases between the two ends. CDR1 is KGHSH, CDR2 LQKENI, per germline. CDR3 residues: CASSPRTVSSYNSPLHF. The CDR3 nucleotides read TGTGCCAGCTCACCACGGACAGTGAGCTCCTATAATTCACCCCTCCACTTT.

This clone has only a few counts. V and J are TRBV5-8 and TRBJ1-1; possible D gene TRBD1, 5 bases. The CDR3 is 13 amino acids. Germline V lookup: CDR1 SGHTS, CDR2 YDEGEE. V was pared by 4 bases and J by 0 bases, with 7 bases between. The CDR3 DNA reads TGTGCCAGCAGCAGACAGCTGAACACTGAAGCTTTCTTT. Its translation is CASSRQLNTEAFF.